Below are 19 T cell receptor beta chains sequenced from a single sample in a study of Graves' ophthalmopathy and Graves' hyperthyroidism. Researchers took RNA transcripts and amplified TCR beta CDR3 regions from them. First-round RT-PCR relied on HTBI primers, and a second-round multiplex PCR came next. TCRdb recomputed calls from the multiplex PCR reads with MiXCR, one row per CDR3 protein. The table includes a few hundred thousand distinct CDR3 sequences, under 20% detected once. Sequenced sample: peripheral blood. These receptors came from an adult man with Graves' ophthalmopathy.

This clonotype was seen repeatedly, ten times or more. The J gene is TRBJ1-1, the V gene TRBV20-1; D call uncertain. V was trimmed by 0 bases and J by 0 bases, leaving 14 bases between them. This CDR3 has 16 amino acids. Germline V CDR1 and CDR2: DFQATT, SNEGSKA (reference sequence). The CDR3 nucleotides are TGCAGTGCTAGAGAAGCTCAGACGGGGATGAACACTGAAGCTTTCTTT. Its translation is CSAREAQTGMNTEAFF.

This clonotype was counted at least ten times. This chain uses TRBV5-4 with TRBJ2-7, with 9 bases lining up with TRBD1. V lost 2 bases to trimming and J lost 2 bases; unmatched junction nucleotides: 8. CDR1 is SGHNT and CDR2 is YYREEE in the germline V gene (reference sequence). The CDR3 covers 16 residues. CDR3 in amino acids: CASSFGGGTGTYEQYF. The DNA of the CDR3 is TGTGCCAGCAGCTTTGGAGGCGGGACAGGGACCTACGAGCAGTACTTC.

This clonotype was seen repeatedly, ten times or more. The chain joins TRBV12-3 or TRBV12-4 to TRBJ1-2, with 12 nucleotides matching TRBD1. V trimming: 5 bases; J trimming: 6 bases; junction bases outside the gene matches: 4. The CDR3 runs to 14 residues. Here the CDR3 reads CASSGDRGLDGYTF. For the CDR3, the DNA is TGTGCCAGCAGTGGGGACAGGGGGCTCGATGGCTACACCTTC.

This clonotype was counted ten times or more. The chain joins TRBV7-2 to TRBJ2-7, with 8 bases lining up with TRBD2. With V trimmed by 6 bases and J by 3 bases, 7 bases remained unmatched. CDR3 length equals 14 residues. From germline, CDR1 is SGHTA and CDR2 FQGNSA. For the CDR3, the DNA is TGTGCCAGCAGGGTGCGGGGGGTCGGCTACGAGCAGTACTTC. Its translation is CASRVRGVGYEQYF.

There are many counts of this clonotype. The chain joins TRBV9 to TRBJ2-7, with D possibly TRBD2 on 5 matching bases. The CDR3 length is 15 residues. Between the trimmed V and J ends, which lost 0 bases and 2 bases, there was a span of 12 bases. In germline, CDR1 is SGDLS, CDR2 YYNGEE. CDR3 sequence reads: CASSVGLSGPYEQYF. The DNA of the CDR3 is TGTGCCAGCAGCGTAGGTCTCAGCGGCCCCTACGAGCAGTACTTC.

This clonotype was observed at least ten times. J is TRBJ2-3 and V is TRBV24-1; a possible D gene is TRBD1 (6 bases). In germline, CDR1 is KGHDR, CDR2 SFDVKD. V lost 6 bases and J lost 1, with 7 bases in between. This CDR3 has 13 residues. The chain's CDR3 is CATSRQGTDTQYF. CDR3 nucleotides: TGTGCCACCAGTAGACAGGGCACAGATACGCAGTATTTT.

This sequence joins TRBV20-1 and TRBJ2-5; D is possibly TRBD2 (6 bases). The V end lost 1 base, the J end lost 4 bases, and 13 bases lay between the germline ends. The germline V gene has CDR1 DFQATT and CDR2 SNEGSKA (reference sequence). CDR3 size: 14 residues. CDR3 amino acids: CSARVGSLIETQYF. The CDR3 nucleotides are TGCAGTGCTAGAGTCGGGAGTTTGATAGAGACCCAGTACTTC.

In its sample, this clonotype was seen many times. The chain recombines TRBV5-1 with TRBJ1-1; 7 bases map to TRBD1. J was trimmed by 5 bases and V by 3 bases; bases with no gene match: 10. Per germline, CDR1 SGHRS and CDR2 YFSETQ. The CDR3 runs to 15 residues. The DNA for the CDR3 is TGCGCCAGCAGCTCTCGACAGGGCAGGGGGACTGAAGCTTTCTTT. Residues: CASSSRQGRGTEAFF.

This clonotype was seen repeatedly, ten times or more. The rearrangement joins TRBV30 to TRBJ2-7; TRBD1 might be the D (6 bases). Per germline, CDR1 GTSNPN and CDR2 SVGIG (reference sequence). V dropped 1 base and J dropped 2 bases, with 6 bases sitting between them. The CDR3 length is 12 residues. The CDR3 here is CAWSGQAYEQYF. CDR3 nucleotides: TGTGCCTGGAGTGGACAGGCCTACGAGCAGTACTTC. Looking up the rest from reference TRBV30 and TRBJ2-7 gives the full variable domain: SQTIHQWPATLVQPVGSPLSLECTVEGTSNPNLYWYRQAAGRGLQLLFYSVGIGQISSEVPQNLSASRPQDRQFILSSKKLLLSDSGFYLCAWSGQAYEQYFGPGTRLTVT.

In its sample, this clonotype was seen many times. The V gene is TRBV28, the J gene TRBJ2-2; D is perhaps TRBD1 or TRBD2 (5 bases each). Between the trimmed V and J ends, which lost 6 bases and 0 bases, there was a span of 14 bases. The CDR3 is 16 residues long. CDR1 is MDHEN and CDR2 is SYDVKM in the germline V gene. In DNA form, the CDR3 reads TGTGCCAGCAGCTCGAGTGGGGGTTCGAACACCGGGGAGCTGTTTTTT. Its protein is CASSSSGGSNTGELFF.

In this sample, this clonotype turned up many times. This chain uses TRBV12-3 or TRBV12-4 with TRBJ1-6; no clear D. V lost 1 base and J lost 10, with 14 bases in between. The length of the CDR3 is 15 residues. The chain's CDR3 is CASSLDQDDSSPLHF. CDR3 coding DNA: TGTGCCAGCAGTTTAGACCAGGATGATTCCTCACCCCTCCACTTT.

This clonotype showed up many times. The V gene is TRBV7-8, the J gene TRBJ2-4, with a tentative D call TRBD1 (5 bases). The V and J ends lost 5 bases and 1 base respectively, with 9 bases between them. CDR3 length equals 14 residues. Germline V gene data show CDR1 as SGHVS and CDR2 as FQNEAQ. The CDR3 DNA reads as TGTGCCAGCAGCCCCAGGGTGGCCAAAAACATTCAGTACTTC. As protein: CASSPRVAKNIQYF.

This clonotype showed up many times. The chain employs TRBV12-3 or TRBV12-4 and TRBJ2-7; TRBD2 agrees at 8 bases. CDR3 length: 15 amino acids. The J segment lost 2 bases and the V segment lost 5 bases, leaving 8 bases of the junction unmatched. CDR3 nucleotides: TGTGCCAGCAGTCGAGCGGGAGTTGGTCCCTACGAGCAGTACTTC. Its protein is CASSRAGVGPYEQYF.

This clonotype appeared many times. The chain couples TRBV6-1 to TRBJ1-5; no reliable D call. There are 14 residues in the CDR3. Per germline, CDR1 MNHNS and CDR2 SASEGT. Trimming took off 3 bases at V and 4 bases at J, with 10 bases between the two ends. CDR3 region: CASSDSGLNQPQHF. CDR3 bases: TGTGCCAGCAGTGATTCGGGCCTAAATCAGCCCCAGCATTTT.

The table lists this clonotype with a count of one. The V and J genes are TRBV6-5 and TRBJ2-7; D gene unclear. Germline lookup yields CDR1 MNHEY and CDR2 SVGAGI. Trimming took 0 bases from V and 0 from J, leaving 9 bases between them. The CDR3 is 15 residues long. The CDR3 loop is CASSYSTRSSYEQYF. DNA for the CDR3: TGTGCCAGCAGTTACTCGACGAGGAGCTCCTACGAGCAGTACTTC.

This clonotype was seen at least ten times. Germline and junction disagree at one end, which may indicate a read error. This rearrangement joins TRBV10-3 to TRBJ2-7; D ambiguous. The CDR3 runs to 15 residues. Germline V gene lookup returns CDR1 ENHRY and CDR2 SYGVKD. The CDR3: CASSESRLISYEQYF. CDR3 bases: TGTGCCAGCAGTGAGTCGCGTCTGATCTCCTACGAGCAGTACTTC.

The CDR3 DNA reads as TGCAGTGCTAGAGGGACCTCTCTCCATGGCTACACCTTC. It translates to CSARGTSLHGYTF. The chain has TRBV20-1 and TRBJ1-2, with D unclear. The germline V and J ends were trimmed by 1 base and 6 bases, with 12 bases remaining between them. The CDR3 is made up of 13 amino acids. Germline CDR1 is DFQATT and CDR2 is SNEGSKA (reference sequence).

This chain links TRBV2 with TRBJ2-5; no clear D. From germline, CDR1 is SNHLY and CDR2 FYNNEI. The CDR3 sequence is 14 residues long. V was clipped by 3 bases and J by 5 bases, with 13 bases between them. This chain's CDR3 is CASSDSQAEETQYF. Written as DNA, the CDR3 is TGTGCCAGCAGTGACTCCCAGGCGGAGGAGACCCAGTACTTC. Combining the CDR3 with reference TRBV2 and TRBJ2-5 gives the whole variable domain EPEVTQTPSHQVTQMGQEVILRCVPISNHLYFYWYRQILGQKVEFLVSFYNNEISEKSEIFDDQFSVERPDGSNFTLKIRSTKLEDSAMYFCASSDSQAEETQYFGPGTRLLVL.

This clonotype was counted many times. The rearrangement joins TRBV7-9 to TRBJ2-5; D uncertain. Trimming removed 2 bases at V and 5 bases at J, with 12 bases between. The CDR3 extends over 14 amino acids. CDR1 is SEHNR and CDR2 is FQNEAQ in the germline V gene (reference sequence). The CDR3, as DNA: TGTGCCAGCAGCTTATCGGTCAGTGCGGAGACCCAGTACTTC. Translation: CASSLSVSAETQYF.